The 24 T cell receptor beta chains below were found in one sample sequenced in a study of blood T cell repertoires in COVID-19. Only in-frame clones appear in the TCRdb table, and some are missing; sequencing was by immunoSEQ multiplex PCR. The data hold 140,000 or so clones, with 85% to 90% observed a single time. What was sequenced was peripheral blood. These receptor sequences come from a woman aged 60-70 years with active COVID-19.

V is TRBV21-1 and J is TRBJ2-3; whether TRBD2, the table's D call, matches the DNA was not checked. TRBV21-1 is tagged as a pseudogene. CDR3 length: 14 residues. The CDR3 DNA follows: TGTGCCAGAAACGGCCTAGTTGGGTCAGATACGCAGTATTTT. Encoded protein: CARNGLVGSDTQYF.

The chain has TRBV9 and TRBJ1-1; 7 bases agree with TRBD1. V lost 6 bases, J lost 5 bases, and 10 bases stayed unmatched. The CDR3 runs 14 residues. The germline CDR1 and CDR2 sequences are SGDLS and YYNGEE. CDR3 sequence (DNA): TGTGCCAGCATCCCGACAGGGCTGAGGACTGAAGCTTTCTTT. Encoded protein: CASIPTGLRTEAFF.

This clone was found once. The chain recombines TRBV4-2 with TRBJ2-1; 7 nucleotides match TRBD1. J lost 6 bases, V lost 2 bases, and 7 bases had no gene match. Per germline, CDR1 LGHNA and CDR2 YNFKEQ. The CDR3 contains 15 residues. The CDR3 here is CASSQRDSAFNEQFF. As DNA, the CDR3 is TGTGCCAGCAGCCAAAGGGACAGTGCTTTCAATGAGCAGTTCTTC.

The CDR3 region is CASYSTGGGTGSSRAVYEQYF. CDR3 DNA: TGTGCCAGCTACTCTACGGGCGGAGGGACAGGGAGTAGTCGTGCGGTCTACGAGCAGTACTTC. The rearrangement joins TRBV28 to TRBJ2-7, with TRBD1 identical over 9 bases. V trimming: 8 bases; J trimming: 3 bases; junction bases outside the gene matches: 29. The CDR3 totals 21 residues. CDR1 is MDHEN and CDR2 is SYDVKM in the germline V gene.

The chain's CDR3 is CATSRDPGRGWYEQYF. CDR3 nucleotide sequence: TGTGCCACCAGCAGAGATCCCGGGAGGGGCTGGTACGAGCAGTACTTC. V is TRBV15 and J is TRBJ2-7, with 8 bases identical to TRBD2. CDR1 and CDR2 from the germline V gene are LNHNV and YYDKDF (reference sequence). V lost 0 bases, J lost 4 bases, and 8 bases stayed unmatched. The CDR3 covers 16 residues.

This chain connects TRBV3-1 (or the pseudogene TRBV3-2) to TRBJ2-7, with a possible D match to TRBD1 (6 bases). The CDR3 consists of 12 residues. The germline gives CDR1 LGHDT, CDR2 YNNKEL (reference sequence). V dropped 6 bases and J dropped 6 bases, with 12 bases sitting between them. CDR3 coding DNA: TGTGCCAGCAGTCGTACAGGGTCCGAGCAGTACTTC. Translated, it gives CASSRTGSEQYF.

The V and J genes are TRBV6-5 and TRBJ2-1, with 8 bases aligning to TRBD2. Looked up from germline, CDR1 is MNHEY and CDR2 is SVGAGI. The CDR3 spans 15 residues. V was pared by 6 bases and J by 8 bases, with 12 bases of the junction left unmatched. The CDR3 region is CASSTGTRSTDEQFF. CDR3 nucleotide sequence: TGTGCCAGCAGCACCGGGACTAGATCCACCGATGAGCAGTTCTTC.

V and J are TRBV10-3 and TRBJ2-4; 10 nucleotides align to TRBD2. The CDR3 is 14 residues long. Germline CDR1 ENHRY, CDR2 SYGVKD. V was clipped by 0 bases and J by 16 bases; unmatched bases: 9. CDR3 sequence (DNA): TGTGCCATCAGTGAGTCGGTAGAGCGGGAGGGCCTCTACTTC. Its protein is CAISESVEREGLYF.

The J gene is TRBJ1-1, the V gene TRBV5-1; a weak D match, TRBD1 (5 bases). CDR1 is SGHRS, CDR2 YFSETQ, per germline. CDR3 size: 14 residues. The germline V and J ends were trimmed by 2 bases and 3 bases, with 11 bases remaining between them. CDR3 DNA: TGCGCCAGCAGCTTTGGTGACAGTTACACTGAAGCTTTCTTT. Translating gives CASSFGDSYTEAFF.

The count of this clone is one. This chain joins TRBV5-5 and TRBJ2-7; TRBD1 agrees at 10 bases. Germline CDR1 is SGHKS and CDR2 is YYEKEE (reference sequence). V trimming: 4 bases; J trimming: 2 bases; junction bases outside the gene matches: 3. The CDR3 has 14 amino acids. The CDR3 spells CASSETGGPYEQYF. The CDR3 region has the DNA TGTGCCAGCAGCGAGACAGGGGGCCCCTACGAGCAGTACTTC.

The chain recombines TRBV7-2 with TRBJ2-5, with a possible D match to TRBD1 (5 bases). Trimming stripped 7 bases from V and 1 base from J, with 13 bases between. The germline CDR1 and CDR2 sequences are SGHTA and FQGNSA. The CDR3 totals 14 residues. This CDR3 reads CASNPPGIQETQYF. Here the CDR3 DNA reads TGTGCCAGCAACCCCCCAGGGATCCAAGAGACCCAGTACTTC.

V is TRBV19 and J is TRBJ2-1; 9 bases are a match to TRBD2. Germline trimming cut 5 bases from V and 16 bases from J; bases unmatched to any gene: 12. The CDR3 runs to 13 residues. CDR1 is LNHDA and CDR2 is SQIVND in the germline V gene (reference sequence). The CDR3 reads CASSQGTSTASFF. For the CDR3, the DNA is TGTGCCAGTAGTCAGGGGACTAGCACCGCGAGCTTCTTC.

Written as DNA, the CDR3 is TGCGCCAGCAGCTTGGGGGGTCGACTAGCCGGCGAGCAGTACTTC. Encoded protein: CASSLGGRLAGEQYF. The genes are TRBV5-1 and TRBJ2-7; 7 bases agree with TRBD2. The germline CDR1 and CDR2 sequences are SGHRS and YFSETQ. The V segment lost 0 bases and the J segment 6 bases; nucleotides outside the gene matches: 9. CDR3 size: 15 residues.

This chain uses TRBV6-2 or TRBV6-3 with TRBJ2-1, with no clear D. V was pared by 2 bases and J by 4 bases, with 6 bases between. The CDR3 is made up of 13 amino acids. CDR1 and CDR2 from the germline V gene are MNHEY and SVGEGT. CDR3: CASSYADYNEQFF. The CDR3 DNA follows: TGTGCCAGCAGTTACGCGGATTACAATGAGCAGTTCTTC.

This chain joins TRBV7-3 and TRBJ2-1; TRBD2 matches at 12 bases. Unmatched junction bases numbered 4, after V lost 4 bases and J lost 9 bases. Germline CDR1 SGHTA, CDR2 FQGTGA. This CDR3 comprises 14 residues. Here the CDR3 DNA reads TGTGCCAGCAGCTCTAGCGGGAGGGACGGTGAGCAGTTCTTC. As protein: CASSSSGRDGEQFF.

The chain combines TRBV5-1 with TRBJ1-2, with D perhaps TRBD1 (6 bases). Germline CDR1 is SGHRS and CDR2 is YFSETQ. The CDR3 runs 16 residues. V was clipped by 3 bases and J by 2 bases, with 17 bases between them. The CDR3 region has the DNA TGCGCCAGCAGCTCCCCGGGGGGCGGCTCAAACTATGGCTACACCTTC. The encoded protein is CASSSPGGGSNYGYTF. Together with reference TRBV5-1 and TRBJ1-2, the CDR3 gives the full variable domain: KAGVTQTPRYLIKTRGQQVTLSCSPISGHRSVSWYQQTPGQGLQFLFEYFSETQRNKGNFPGRFSGRQFSNSRSEMNVSTLELGDSALYLCASSSPGGGSNYGYTFGSGTRLTVV.

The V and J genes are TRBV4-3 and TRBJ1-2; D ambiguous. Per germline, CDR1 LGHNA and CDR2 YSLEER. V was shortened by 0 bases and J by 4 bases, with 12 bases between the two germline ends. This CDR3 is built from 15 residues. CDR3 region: CASSQDRLGTYGYTF. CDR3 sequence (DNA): TGCGCCAGCAGCCAAGATCGACTGGGTACCTATGGCTACACCTTC.

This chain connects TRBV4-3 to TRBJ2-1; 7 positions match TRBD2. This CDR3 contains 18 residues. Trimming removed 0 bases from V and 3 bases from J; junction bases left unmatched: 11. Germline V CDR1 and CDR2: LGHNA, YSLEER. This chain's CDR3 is CASSQDLRLAGFYNEQFF. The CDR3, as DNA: TGCGCCAGCAGCCAAGATCTCCGACTAGCCGGTTTCTACAATGAGCAGTTCTTC.

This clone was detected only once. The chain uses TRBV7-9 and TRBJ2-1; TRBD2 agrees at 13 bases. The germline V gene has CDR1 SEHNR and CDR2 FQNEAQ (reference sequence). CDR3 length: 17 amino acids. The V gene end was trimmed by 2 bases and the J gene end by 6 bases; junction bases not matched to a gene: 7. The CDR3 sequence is CASSLPGLAGKGNEQFF. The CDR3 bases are TGTGCCAGCAGCTTACCGGGACTAGCGGGGAAGGGCAATGAGCAGTTCTTC.

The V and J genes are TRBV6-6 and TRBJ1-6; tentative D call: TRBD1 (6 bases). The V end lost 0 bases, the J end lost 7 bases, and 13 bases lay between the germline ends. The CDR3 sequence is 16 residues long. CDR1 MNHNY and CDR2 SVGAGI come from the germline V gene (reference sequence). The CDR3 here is CASSYSGGQKNSPLHF. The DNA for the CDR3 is TGTGCCAGCAGTTACTCGGGCGGACAGAAGAATTCACCCCTCCACTTT.

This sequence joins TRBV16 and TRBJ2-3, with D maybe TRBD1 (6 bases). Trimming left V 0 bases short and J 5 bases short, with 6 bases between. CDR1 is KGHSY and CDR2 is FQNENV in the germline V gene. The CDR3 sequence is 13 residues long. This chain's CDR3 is CASSQSGGDTQYF. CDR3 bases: TGTGCCAGCAGCCAATCAGGGGGAGATACGCAGTATTTT.

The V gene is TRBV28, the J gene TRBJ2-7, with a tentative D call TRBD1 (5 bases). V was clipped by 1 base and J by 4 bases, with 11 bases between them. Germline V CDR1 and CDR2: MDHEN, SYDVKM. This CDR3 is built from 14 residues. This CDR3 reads CASSLFRASYEQYF. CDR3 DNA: TGTGCCAGCAGTTTATTCAGGGCCTCGTACGAGCAGTACTTC.

CDR3 sequence (DNA): TGTGCCATCAGTGTGGGACAGGGGCGGGACATTCAGTACTTC. It yields the protein CAISVGQGRDIQYF. The chain couples TRBV10-3 to TRBJ2-4; 10 bases align to TRBD1. The ends lost 4 bases at V and 8 bases at J; junction bases unmatched: 5. This CDR3 contains 14 residues. The germline CDR1 and CDR2 sequences are ENHRY and SYGVKD.

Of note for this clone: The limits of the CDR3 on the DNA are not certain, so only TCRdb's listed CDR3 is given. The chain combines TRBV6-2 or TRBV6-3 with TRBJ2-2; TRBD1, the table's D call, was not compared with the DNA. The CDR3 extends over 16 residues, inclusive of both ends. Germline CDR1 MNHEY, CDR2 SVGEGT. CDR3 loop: CASSSSRFRMVGELFF.